This TCR beta chain was sequenced during a study of beta chain features in type 1 diabetes. On the study more broadly: Regarding age, gender and cell yields, patients proved similar to healthy donors. All samples yielded some 110 million examined sorted cells. Study observations and caveats: Equally in patients and controls, PCR might preferentially amplify shorter templates.

A few counts support this clone. Antigen unknown. The authors reverse transcribed all of the isolated RNA, so sequencing captured expressed TCRB transcripts. Measured with immunoSEQ multiplex PCR; TCRdb has only the in-frame clones, and not every one. The sample has some 400,000 clones, over 13% seen once. CD45RO/CCR7/CD25/CD127/CD95/CD27 separated CD4+ naive, central memory, regulatory and stem cell-like memory cells by sorting. The sequence was obtained from a woman aged 18-29 years in good health. The specimen sequenced was naive CD4+ T cells from blood.

The CDR3, as DNA: TGTGCCAGCAGCTGGGACTTCGATGAGCAGTTCTTC. Its translation: CASSWDFDEQFF. The chain combines TRBV9 with TRBJ2-1; TRBD2 is a possible D gene (6 bases). V was pared by 4 bases and J by 8 bases, with 10 bases between. The CDR3 is 12 residues long. Germline CDR1 is SGDLS and CDR2 is YYNGEE.